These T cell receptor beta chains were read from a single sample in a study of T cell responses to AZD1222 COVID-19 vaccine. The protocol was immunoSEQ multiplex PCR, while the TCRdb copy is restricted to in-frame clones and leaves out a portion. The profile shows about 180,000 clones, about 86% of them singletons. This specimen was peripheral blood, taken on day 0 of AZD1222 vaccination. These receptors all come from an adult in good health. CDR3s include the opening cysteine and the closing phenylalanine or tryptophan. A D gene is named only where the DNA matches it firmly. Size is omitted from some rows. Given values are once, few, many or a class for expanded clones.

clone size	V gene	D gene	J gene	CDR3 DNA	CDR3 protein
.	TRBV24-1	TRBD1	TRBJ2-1	TGTGCCACCAGTGACCCCGGGACAGGGGTTGACAATGAGCAGTTCTTC	CATSDPGTGVDNEQFF
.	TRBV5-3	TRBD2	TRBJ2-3	TGTGCCAGAAGCTGTGGACTAGCGGGGGGCGGAAGCACAGATACGCAGTATTTT	CARSCGLAGGGSTDTQYF
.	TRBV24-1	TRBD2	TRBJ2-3	TGTGCCACCAGTGATCGGGGGGGCCGGCCAGATACGCAGTATTTT	CATSDRGGRPDTQYF
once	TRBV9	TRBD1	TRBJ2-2	TGTGCCAGCAAGCGTACAGGGGCGGACACCGGGGAGCTGTTTTTT	CASKRTGADTGELFF
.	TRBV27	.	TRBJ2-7	TGTGCCAGCAGTTTATCGAACGGGGAGCAGTACTTC	CASSLSNGEQYF
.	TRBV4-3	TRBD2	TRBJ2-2	TGCGCCAGCAGCCAGACAGAGCGGGGAACCGGGGAGCTGTTTTTT	CASSQTERGTGELFF
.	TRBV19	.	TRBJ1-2	TGTGCCAGTAGCCTTAGAACCGGCTACACCTTC	CASSLRTGYTF
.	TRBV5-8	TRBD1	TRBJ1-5	TGTGCCAGCAGCTCCGGACAGGTTTATAGCAATCAGCCCCAGCATTTT	CASSSGQVYSNQPQHF
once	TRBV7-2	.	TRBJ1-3	TGTGCCAGCAGCCCCGGAAGAAACACCATATATTTT	CASSPGRNTIYF
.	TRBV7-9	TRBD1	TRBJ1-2	TGTGCCAGCGGGGGGACAGGAGCTAACTATGGCTACACCTTC	CASGGTGANYGYTF
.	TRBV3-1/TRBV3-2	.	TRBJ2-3	TGTGCCAGCAGCCAAGATAGGGGGGGGCACACAGATACGCAGTATTTT	CASSQDRGGHTDTQYF
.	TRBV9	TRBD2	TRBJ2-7	TGTGCCAGCAGCCCCCGGACGGGTCCGGGACTAGGGGGTCTCGAGCAGTACTTC	CASSPRTGPGLGGLEQYF
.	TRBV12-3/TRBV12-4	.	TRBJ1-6	TGTGCCAGCAGTTTAATTGGCGATTCACCCCTCCACTTT	CASSLIGDSPLHF
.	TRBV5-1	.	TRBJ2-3	TGCGCCAGCAGCGAAACAACTACTAGCACAGATACGCAGTATTTT	CASSETTTSTDTQYF
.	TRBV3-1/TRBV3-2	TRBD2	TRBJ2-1	TGTGCCAGCAGCCCCGGACTAGCGGGGGGCCTTTACAATGAGCAGTTCTTC	CASSPGLAGGLYNEQFF
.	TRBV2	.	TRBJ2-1	TGTGCCAGCACTAGTCTACACAATGAGCAGTTCTTC	CASTSLHNEQFF
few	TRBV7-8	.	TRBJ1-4	TGTGCCAGCAGCTTAGGAGTTGGGACAACTAATGAAAAACTGTTTTTT	CASSLGVGTTNEKLFF
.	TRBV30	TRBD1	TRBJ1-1	TGTGCCTGGAGTGCCTACGACAGGGTGGGGCGGAGAGGGCCTGGAGAAGCTTTCTTT	CAWSAYDRVGRRGPGEAFF